The 9 T cell receptor beta chains in this list originate from one sample, sequenced in a study of cytomegalovirus exposure and HLA in healthy donors. The study ran its PCR with 60 Vbeta and 13 Jbeta primers. The table came from immunoSEQ multiplex PCR; TCRdb's copy has only in-frame clones and leaves some out. The repertoire has over 150,000 clones, about 71% of them found once; the top ten carry 1.3% to 1.5%. The source material was PBMCs. Receptors originate from a man aged 45 to 65 in good health and CMV-seronegative.

The chain carries TRBV19 and TRBJ1-1; D not certain. Deletions cut 4 bases from V and 5 bases from J, with 11 bases between. CDR1 and CDR2 (germline): LNHDA, SQIVND (reference sequence). The CDR3 totals 13 residues. CDR3: CASSKIGNTEAFF. CDR3 in DNA: TGTGCCAGTAGTAAAATCGGGAATACTGAAGCTTTCTTT.

The chain couples TRBV5-1 to TRBJ2-3; 7 nucleotides line up with TRBD1. Germline loops: CDR1 SGHRS, CDR2 YFSETQ. The CDR3 totals 15 residues. Trimming cost V 5 bases and J 1 base; bases outside gene matches: 7. The CDR3 spells CASRPGDSRTDTQYF. DNA of the CDR3: TGCGCCAGCAGGCCTGGGGACAGCCGCACAGATACGCAGTATTTT.

V is TRBV29-1 and J is TRBJ1-2, with TRBD1 matching 11 bases. This CDR3 has 15 amino acids. The V gene's germline CDR1 is SQVTM and CDR2 ANQGSEA. Trimming at V came to 1 base and at J to 2 bases, leaving 3 bases not matched to a gene. The CDR3 nucleotides read TGCAGCGTTGAAGCCCGGGACAGGGGGAACTATGGCTACACCTTC. Translating it yields CSVEARDRGNYGYTF.

This chain connects TRBV6-5 to TRBJ2-7; 7 positions match TRBD2. The V segment lost 2 bases and the J segment 2 bases; nucleotides outside the gene matches: 3. Germline CDR1 MNHEY, CDR2 SVGAGI. The CDR3 is 14 residues long. This chain's CDR3 is CASSYERGPYEQYF. The CDR3 DNA follows: TGTGCCAGCAGTTACGAGCGGGGACCCTACGAGCAGTACTTC.

This clone has a handful of counts. The chain carries TRBV7-2 and TRBJ1-2; TRBD1 matches at 8 bases. After removal of 5 bases from V and 4 bases from J, the junction contained 9 bases not matched to a gene. From germline, CDR1 is SGHTA and CDR2 FQGNSA. The CDR3 extends over 15 amino acids. The CDR3 nucleotides read TGTGCCAGCAGCCTTTTCCCGGGACAGGCCTATGGCTACACCTTC. Its protein product is CASSLFPGQAYGYTF. Based on the CDR3 plus reference TRBV7-2 and TRBJ1-2, the full variable domain is GAGVSQSPSNKVTEKGKDVELRCDPISGHTALYWYRQSLGQGLEFLIYFQGNSAPDKSGLPSDRFSAERTGGSVSTLTIQRTQQEDSAVYLCASSLFPGQAYGYTFGSGTRLTVV.

This clone has only one observation. In DNA, the CDR3 is TGTGCCAGCAGCCTACAGGGGCGGCTTCAGCCCCAGCATTTT. Translating gives CASSLQGRLQPQHF. The chain links TRBV2 to TRBJ1-5; 7 positions match TRBD1. Germline CDR1 and CDR2: SNHLY and FYNNEI. This CDR3 contains 14 residues. V was clipped by 6 bases and J by 6 bases; unmatched bases: 8.

This chain joins TRBV5-1 and TRBJ2-6; TRBD2 aligns across 7 bases. The V and J ends lost 5 bases and 0 bases, in that order; junction bases with no gene match: 11. From germline, CDR1 is SGHRS and CDR2 YFSETQ. This CDR3 has 18 amino acids. The CDR3 DNA is TGCGCCAGCAGTGGGGGAGGGAGTGTGAGCTCTGGGGCCAACGTCCTGACTTTC. Translating gives CASSGGGSVSSGANVLTF. Using reference TRBV5-1 and TRBJ2-6 for the parts outside the CDR3, the full variable domain is KAGVTQTPRYLIKTRGQQVTLSCSPISGHRSVSWYQQTPGQGLQFLFEYFSETQRNKGNFPGRFSGRQFSNSRSEMNVSTLELGDSALYLCASSGGGSVSSGANVLTFGAGSRLTVL.

The chain joins TRBV6-1 to TRBJ1-1, with D maybe TRBD1 (5 bases). Germline CDR1 reads MNHNS; CDR2 reads SASEGT. V was shortened by 5 bases and J by 6 bases, with 13 bases between the two germline ends. The CDR3 is 13 residues long. CDR3 DNA: TGTGCCAGCAGTCCTACAGGTAACTCTGAAGCTTTCTTT. Protein: CASSPTGNSEAFF.

This rearrangement joins TRBV20-1 to TRBJ1-1; maybe TRBD1 (5 bases). The CDR3 is made up of 11 amino acids. Deletions cut 2 bases from V and 11 bases from J, with 12 bases between. The V gene's germline CDR1 is DFQATT and CDR2 SNEGSKA (reference sequence). DNA of the CDR3: TGCAGTGCTAGATGGCAGGGCGACGCTTTCTTT. This sequence encodes CSARWQGDAFF.